This TCR beta chain stems from a study of blood T cell repertoires in COVID-19. Overall study: The United States, Italy and Spain provided the acute and convalescent COVID-19 samples. In each case, the material was cDNA or gDNA derived from T cells, B-cell-depleted T cells, or PBMCs.

The CDR3 extends over 13 amino acids. Germline CDR1 is MNHNY and CDR2 is SVGAGI (reference sequence). Trimming took 8 bases from V and 5 from J, leaving 12 bases between them. How the authors handled the data: For nucleated cells, counts were estimated from reference gene primer amplification. Sequencing was performed with immunoSEQ multiplex PCR; in TCRdb, only in-frame clones are kept and a portion is missing. The D gene and trimming were derived from the DNA, and the V and J assignments and clone size from that table. Among about 140,000 clones listed, 65% to 80% were seen once. Sequenced: peripheral blood. The TCR comes from a man aged 50-59 years with acute or convalescent COVID-19. The chain employs TRBV6-6 and TRBJ2-2; D is uncertain. The CDR3 sequence is CASSSYQTGELFF. As DNA, the CDR3 is TGTGCCAGCTCGTCTTACCAGACCGGGGAGCTGTTTTTT.